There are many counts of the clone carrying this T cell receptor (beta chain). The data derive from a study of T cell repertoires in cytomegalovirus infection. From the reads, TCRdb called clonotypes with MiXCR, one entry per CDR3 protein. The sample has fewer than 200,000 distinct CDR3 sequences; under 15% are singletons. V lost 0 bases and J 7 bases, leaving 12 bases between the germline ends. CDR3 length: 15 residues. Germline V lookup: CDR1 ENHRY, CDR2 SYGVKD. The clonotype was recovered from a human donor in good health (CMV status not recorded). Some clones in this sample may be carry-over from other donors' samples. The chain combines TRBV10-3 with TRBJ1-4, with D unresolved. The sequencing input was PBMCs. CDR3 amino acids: CAISESLNLAEKLFF. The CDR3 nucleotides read TGTGCCATCAGTGAGTCCTTAAACTTGGCTGAAAAACTGTTTTTT.